This T cell receptor beta chain was found in a study of vaccination and CD4 T cells after COVID-19 (dated by TCRdb to between 2021 and 2024). Background on the whole study: Every convalescent patient had a positive nasal swab PCR test for SARS-CoV-2, with mild disease in nine patients and severe disease in one. The convalescent cohort comprised six males and four females, including two Hispanic individuals, seven Caucasians, two Asians and one multiracial person. Each participant got two doses of either the Pfizer-BioNTech BNT162b2 vaccine (n=8) or the Moderna mRNA-1273 vaccine (n=2). Post-COVID blood samples from convalescent patients were collected a median of roughly 100 days after diagnosis, with a range of 35 to 161 days. Post-vaccine blood samples were collected a median of around 70 days after the second vaccine dose, ranging from roughly 12 to 250 days. Overlapping spike peptide pools from SARS-CoV-2 and from the common cold coronaviruses HCoV-NL63, HCoV-OC43 and HCoV-229E were used as culture stimuli. Control cultures received a CEFX viral epitope pool as the positive control, an HIV-1 Nef peptide pool as the negative control, or no peptide. The spike-specific CD4+ TCR repertoire was compared before and after mRNA vaccination in 10 to 11 COVID-19 convalescent patients and several infection-naive healthy vaccine recipients. Overall study outcomes, separate from this receptor: Although the median number of SARS-CoV-2-reactive clonotypes went up from around 19 after infection to roughly 40 after vaccination, the increase was not significant. In convalescent patients, nearly all vaccine-specific clones (304 of 307) were found to be mono-reactive for SARS-CoV-2 spike rather than cross-reactive with common cold coronaviruses. Only a relatively small number of convalescent patients were included in the study, and early timepoints following natural infection were not analyzed. In convalescent patients, a median about 84% of post-vaccine SARS-CoV-2-reactive clones were detected only after vaccination, and vaccine-specific priming was suggested by this finding.

There are 17 amino acids in the CDR3, from cysteine to phenylalanine inclusive. This entry keeps only the CDR3 DNA: 51 bases, framed from base 1. The germline V gene yields MNHNS for CDR1 and SASEGT for CDR2. The V end gives up 5 bases and the J end 0 bases, leaving 6 bases in the junction not matched to a gene. The library was produced with PCR. DNA from cultured CD4+ T cells was subjected to TCR sequencing with the Oncomine TCR Beta short-read assay at the Johns Hopkins FTIC core. The QIAamp micro DNA kit was used to extract genomic DNA from the cultured CD4+ T cells. Oncomine TCR Beta libraries made from cultured CD4+ T cells were pooled using unique dual indexes and sequenced on an Illumina iSeq 100. On the study's bioinformatics: Non-productive sequences were removed, and CDR3s not starting with C, not ending with F or W, or shorter than 7 amino acids were discarded. Antigen-specific clonotypes were identified with the MANAFEST web application by comparing peptide-stimulated wells with reference and other culture wells. To be called positive, a clone needed an FDR below 0.05, an odds ratio above 5, and a productive frequency above 0.1% in at least two of three replicate wells. Cross-reactive clonotypes were defined as significantly expanded in both SARS-CoV-2 spike wells and at least one common cold coronavirus spike condition. CDR3 homology was assessed with Levenshtein distances (stringdist) and unrooted phylogenetic trees (ape) in R version 3.6.1. The raw public data were reprocessed by TCRdb itself: fastp quality trimming at Q25, MiXCR clonotype calling, in-frame beta chains only. Identical CDR3 proteins give one entry, which carries the most common genes and DNA. TCRdb, not the authors, supplied the V and J calls. The sample has about 25,000 distinct CDR3 sequences on record, roughly 42% of them singletons. The ten largest clones capture 7.2% of the sample.

Interpreted using the paper, the treatment or condition label stands for: approximately 9-day PBMC culture with coronavirus spike peptide pools or control peptides (ViraFEST assay). The ViraFEST assay was used in the study, in which antigen-specific T cells were expanded with peptide pools and expanded clonotypes were subsequently identified by TCR sequencing. Positive SARS-CoV-2 PCR tests in the convalescent patients dated from March to December 2020, before Alpha, Beta and Delta variants emerged in the United States. PBMCs were cultured at fewer than 2.5 million per well in IMDM supplemented with roughly 5% human AB serum and 8.5 to 10 IU/ml IL-2, with approximately 9.2 ug/ml peptide pools added. Half of the culture medium was replaced with fresh IL-2-containing medium on days 3 and 7. After 10 to 11 days of culture, CD4+ T cells were isolated by negative selection with the EasySep CD4+ T cell isolation kit. PBMCs were separated from whole blood using Ficoll-Paque Plus gradient centrifugation and then either used fresh or cryopreserved at -140C. Culture conditions were generally each tested in triplicate wells.

Regarding this clonotype: It lacks a known antigen. Per-nucleotide qualities are absent, and no much larger clonotype sits a single base away.

Sequencing was done on a sample of CD4+ T cells from blood, cultured in vitro. The chain is made from TRBV6-1 and TRBJ2-6; the central 8 bases match TRBD1. This sequence originates from a human donor who had recovered from COVID-19. The DNA sequence reads TGTGCCAGCAGTAGACAGGGGACTCCCTCTGGGGCCAACGTCCTGACTTTC. This sequence encodes CASSRQGTPSGANVLTF.